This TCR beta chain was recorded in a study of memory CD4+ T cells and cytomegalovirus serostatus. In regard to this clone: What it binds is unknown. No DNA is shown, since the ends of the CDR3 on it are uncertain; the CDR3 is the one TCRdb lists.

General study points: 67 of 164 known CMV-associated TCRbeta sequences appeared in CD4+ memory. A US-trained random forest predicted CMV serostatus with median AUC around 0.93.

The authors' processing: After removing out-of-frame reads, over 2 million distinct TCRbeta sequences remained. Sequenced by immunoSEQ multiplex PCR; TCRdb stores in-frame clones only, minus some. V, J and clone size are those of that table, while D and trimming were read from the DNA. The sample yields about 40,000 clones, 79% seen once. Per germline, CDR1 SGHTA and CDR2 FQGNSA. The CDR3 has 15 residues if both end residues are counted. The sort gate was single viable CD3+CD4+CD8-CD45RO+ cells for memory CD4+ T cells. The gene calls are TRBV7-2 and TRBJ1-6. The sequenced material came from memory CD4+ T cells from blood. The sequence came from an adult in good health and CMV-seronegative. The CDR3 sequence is CASSSSGRMGTPLHF.